This TCR beta chain is from a study of shared clonotypes between healthy human individuals. TCRdb keeps only in-frame clones here, not all; method: immunoSEQ multiplex PCR. There are some 980,000 clones in the sample; 76% occur only once, and over 1.3% lies in the top ten. V was shortened by 0 bases and J by 3 bases, with 6 bases between the two germline ends. Germline loops: CDR1 MNHEY, CDR2 SVGAGI. This CDR3 has 14 amino acids. The rearrangement joins TRBV6-5 to TRBJ1-3; a possible D gene is TRBD1 (5 bases). This sequence originates from a man aged 18 to 30 in good health. Sequencing was done on a sample of memory CD4+ T cells sorted from blood. As to subset: CD45RA-negative fraction. CDR3 sequence: CASSYSGVGNTIYF. The CDR3 DNA reads as TGTGCCAGCAGTTACTCAGGGGTTGGAAACACCATATATTTT.